Below are 10 T cell receptor beta chains sequenced from a single sample in a study of blood T cell repertoires in COVID-19. Generated by immunoSEQ multiplex PCR, the TCRdb table keeps only in-frame clones and is missing some. The sample has around 67,000 clones; approximately 89% are singletons. The sample was peripheral blood. These receptors were collected from a human donor in a cohort sampled during active COVID-19.

The chain recombines TRBV2 with TRBJ2-6; no reliable D call. CDR1 is SNHLY, CDR2 FYNNEI, per germline. The V and J ends lost 2 bases and 2 bases respectively, with 4 bases between them. The CDR3 totals 14 residues. CDR3 in amino acids: CASSETAGANVLTF. CDR3 in DNA: TGTGCCAGCAGTGAAACGGCTGGGGCCAACGTCCTGACTTTC.

This rearrangement joins TRBV11-2 to TRBJ1-4, with D possibly TRBD1 on 6 matching bases. Germline CDR1 and CDR2: SGHAT and FQNNGV. The CDR3 loop spans 17 amino acids. Trimming removed 3 bases from V and 8 bases from J, with 22 bases in between. CDR3 DNA: TGTGCCAGCAGCTTGGGTGACTGGGGGGCGCGGGAGGAAAAACTGTTTTTT. It encodes CASSLGDWGAREEKLFF.

The chain combines TRBV29-1 with TRBJ2-7, with D maybe TRBD2 (5 bases). This CDR3 has 14 amino acids. V lost 3 bases and J lost 0, with 12 bases in between. The germline V gene encodes CDR1 SQVTM and CDR2 ANQGSEA. CDR3 protein: CSVDSGLPSYEQYF. The CDR3 DNA reads TGCAGCGTTGACAGCGGACTCCCCTCCTACGAGCAGTACTTC.

The chain carries TRBV27 and TRBJ2-1; D may be TRBD2 (5 bases). CDR3 size: 16 residues. Trimming removed 0 bases from V and 0 bases from J, with 9 bases in between. Germline V gene data show CDR1 as MNHEY and CDR2 as SMNVEV (reference sequence). The chain's CDR3 is CASSLSVASSYNEQFF. The CDR3 coding sequence is TGTGCCAGCAGTTTATCCGTAGCGAGCTCCTACAATGAGCAGTTCTTC.

CDR3 sequence reads: CASSERVNSYNSPLHF. The CDR3 nucleotides read TGTGCCAGCAGTGAGCGGGTAAACTCCTATAATTCACCCCTCCACTTT. This sequence joins TRBV27 and TRBJ1-6, with D hard to call. Germline CDR1 reads MNHEY; CDR2 reads SMNVEV (reference sequence). The V end was cut by 5 bases, the J end by 0 bases, with 11 bases between. This CDR3 contains 16 residues.

The chain is built from TRBV27 and TRBJ1-1, with D unresolved. CDR3 length: 14 residues. Germline V CDR1 and CDR2: MNHEY, SMNVEV (reference sequence). Trimming stripped 2 bases from V and 4 bases from J, with 11 bases between. CDR3 sequence (DNA): TGTGCCAGCAGTTTAGCCGGGCGGGCCACTGAAGCTTTCTTT. This encodes CASSLAGRATEAFF.

This chain uses TRBV13 with TRBJ1-1, with D unresolved. V lost 3 bases and J 4 bases, leaving 9 bases between the germline ends. CDR3 size: 13 residues. Per germline, CDR1 PRHDT and CDR2 FYEKMQ (reference sequence). The CDR3 DNA follows: TGTGCCAGCAGCTTCGAGGTCGGCACTGAAGCTTTCTTT. This translates into CASSFEVGTEAFF.

J is TRBJ2-1 and V is TRBV10-2; 14 bases are a match to TRBD2. The CDR3 has 16 amino acids. The germline V gene encodes CDR1 WSHSY and CDR2 SAAADI. J was trimmed by 3 bases and V by 8 bases; bases with no gene match: 6. The chain's CDR3 is CASCGTSGGYYNEQFF. CDR3 sequence (DNA): TGCGCCAGCTGCGGGACTAGCGGGGGATACTACAATGAGCAGTTCTTC.

V gene TRBV9 combines with J gene TRBJ2-2, with 9 nucleotides matching TRBD2. The CDR3 is made up of 16 amino acids. After removal of 4 bases from V and 1 base from J, the junction contained 5 bases not matched to a gene. Looked up from germline, CDR1 is SGDLS and CDR2 is YYNGEE. The CDR3 nucleotides read TGTGCCAGCAGCCCGCTGCGGGAGGGGAACACCGGGGAGCTGTTTTTT. This codes for CASSPLREGNTGELFF.

This clone was seen once. V usage is TRBV11-2 and J usage is TRBJ2-5; 7 bases are a match to TRBD1. CDR1 is SGHAT, CDR2 FQNNGV, per germline. After removal of 5 bases from V and 3 bases from J, the junction contained 9 bases not matched to a gene. The CDR3 loop spans 15 amino acids. The CDR3 DNA sequence: TGTGCCAGCAGCCCCAGGGGGATGCTCGAAGAGACCCAGTACTTC. Its protein product is CASSPRGMLEETQYF. The variable domain in full, completed from reference TRBV11-2 and TRBJ2-5, reads EAGVAQSPRYKIIEKRQSVAFWCNPISGHATLYWYQQILGQGPKLLIQFQNNGVVDDSQLPKDRFSAERLKGVDSTLKIQPAKLEDSAVYLCASSPRGMLEETQYFGPGTRLLVL.